Each of the 11 T cell receptor beta chains below was sequenced from the same sample in a study of tumor-infiltrating lymphocytes in primary liver carcinoma. The researchers produced TCR beta cDNA from approximately 550 ng total RNA with a constant-region primer. Three-round nested multiplex PCR performed with slightly modified ARM-PCR produced the TCR beta libraries. Investigators reported that the first two PCR rounds, at around 9 cycles each, used TRBV1-TRBV30 forward primers with a C-beta reverse primer. TCRdb passed the multiplex PCR reads through MiXCR, listing each CDR3 protein once. The table has about 320,000 distinct CDR3 sequences, about 60% seen once. Unsorted whole blood yielded blood RNA, and germline DNA was extracted as well. The sample comprised peripheral blood. The receptor set was obtained from a man in his forties with primary liver carcinoma and hepatitis B virus infection.

About this clonotype itself: This could be a read error, since a much larger clone is one nucleotide away. The CDR3 does not close with the conserved phenylalanine or tryptophan, likely indicating a read error. The genes are TRBV12-3 or TRBV12-4 and TRBJ1-2, with D possibly matching TRBD1 (6 bases). Trimming took off 5 bases at V and 2 bases at J, with 6 bases between the two ends. The CDR3 has 12 amino acids. CDR3 coding DNA: TGTGCCAGCAGTCAGGGGAACTATGGCTACACCTCC. This gives the protein CASSQGNYGYTS.

The V and J genes are TRBV11-2 and TRBJ2-7; 8 bases are shared with TRBD1. The CDR3 runs 13 residues. Trimming cost V 5 bases and J 6 bases; bases outside gene matches: 6. The germline V gene has CDR1 SGHAT and CDR2 FQNNGV. The CDR3 DNA sequence: TGTGCCAGCAGCGGAGACAGGGGCGGCGAGCAGTACTTC. It encodes CASSGDRGGEQYF.

A note on this clonotype: It is unclear where the CDR3 begins or ends on the DNA, so no DNA is shown, and the CDR3 is as TCRdb lists it. The chain uses TRBV14 and TRBJ1-2. The germline V gene encodes CDR1 SGHDN and CDR2 FVKESK. The CDR3 is made up of 12 amino acids, end residues included. CDR3 protein: CTSSRGGYGCTF.

Of note for this clonotype: Just one base apart from a much larger clone, this may be a read error. As DNA, the CDR3 is TGTGCCATCAGCCTAAGAGGGGGCACGGACACTGAAGCTTTCTTT. Its protein product is CAISLRGGTDTEAFF. The chain couples TRBV10-3 to TRBJ1-1; 7 positions match TRBD1. Germline trimming cut 6 bases from V and 3 bases from J; bases unmatched to any gene: 10. The CDR3 extends over 15 amino acids. Germline loops: CDR1 ENHRY, CDR2 SYGVKD.

Regarding this clonotype: One base away lies a much larger clone, so this may be a sequencing read error. The CDR3 reads CASSWRTAGQETQYF. The CDR3, as DNA: TGTGCCAGCAGCTGGAGGACGGCGGGCCAAGAGACCCAGTACTTC. The V gene is TRBV11-3, the J gene TRBJ2-5; TRBD2 is a possible D gene (5 bases). With 4 bases removed from V and 1 base from J, the gap between germline ends came to 13 bases. Germline lookup yields CDR1 SGHNT and CDR2 YENEEA. The CDR3 covers 15 residues.

Comments on this clonotype: Germline is not matched at one junction end, which may reflect a read error. The rearrangement uses TRBV5-1 and TRBJ2-3, with D uncertain. This CDR3 has 13 residues. Germline values: CDR1 SGHRS, CDR2 YFSETQ. As DNA, the CDR3 is TGCGCCAGCAGCTTGGTGAAGGCGAATACGAAGTATTTT. The encoded protein is CASSLVKANTKYF.

For this clonotype: A read error may produce the germline difference seen at one junction end. The chain has TRBV11-3 and TRBJ2-1; D possibly matches TRBD1 or TRBD2 (6 bases each). CDR1 SGHNT and CDR2 YENEEA come from the germline V gene. CDR3 length equals 16 residues. The CDR3 DNA sequence: TGTGCCAGCAGCTTAACGGTCCGATGGGGGGACAATGAACAGTTCTTC. Residues: CASSLTVRWGDNEQFF. Looking up the rest from reference TRBV11-3 and TRBJ2-1 gives the full variable domain: EAGVVQSPRYKIIEKKQPVAFWCNPISGHNTLYWYLQNLGQGPELLIRYENEEAVDDSQLPKDRFSAERLKGVDSTLKIQPAELGDSAVYLCASSLTVRWGDNEQFFGPGTRLTVL.

On this clonotype: At one boundary the junction diverges from the germline segment, which might be a read error. The chain carries TRBV12-3 or TRBV12-4 and TRBJ1-1; D not certain. The CDR3 extends over 14 amino acids. DNA of the CDR3: TGTGCCTGCAGTTTCTCGGACCAGAACACTGAAGCTTTCTTT. Translation: CACSFSDQNTEAFF.

This clonotype was detected ten times or more. The V call is TRBV6-2 or TRBV6-3, the J call TRBJ2-7; D gene uncertain. The CDR3 length is 16 residues. The germline V and J ends were trimmed by 3 bases and 3 bases, with 18 bases remaining between them. Germline CDR1 is MNHEY and CDR2 is SVGEGT. Written as DNA, the CDR3 is TGTGCCAGCAGTTATGTTGGCGGAGTTTCGTTCTACGAGCAGTACTTC. This encodes CASSYVGGVSFYEQYF.

The rearrangement uses TRBV5-1 and TRBJ2-7, with D possibly being TRBD2 (6 bases). The CDR3 sequence is 14 residues long. Germline CDR1 is SGHRS and CDR2 is YFSETQ. V shed 4 bases and J shed 0 bases, with 11 bases lying between them. The CDR3 DNA follows: TGCGCCAGCAGCCTCCTCGGGAGCTCCTACGAGCAGTACTTC. Encoded protein: CASSLLGSSYEQYF. The complete variable domain, with remaining parts taken from reference TRBV5-1 and TRBJ2-7, reads KAGVTQTPRYLIKTRGQQVTLSCSPISGHRSVSWYQQTPGQGLQFLFEYFSETQRNKGNFPGRFSGRQFSNSRSEMNVSTLELGDSALYLCASSLLGSSYEQYFGPGTRLTVT.

This clonotype occurred once. It may be a read error: a sequence one base away is much more abundant. V and J are TRBV6-6 and TRBJ2-7; possible D gene TRBD1, 6 bases. CDR1 is MNHNY and CDR2 is SVGAGI in the germline V gene (reference sequence). V was pared by 2 bases and J by 3 bases, with 11 bases between. The CDR3 runs 14 residues. The CDR3 region has the DNA TGTGCCAGCAGTTACCAGGACAGAAACTACGAGCAGTACTTC. Translation: CASSYQDRNYEQYF.